This entry lists 22 T cell receptor beta chains sequenced from one sample in a study of shared clonotypes between healthy human individuals. The naive CD8 fraction comprised CD45RO-negative cells positively selected for CCR7 and excluded terminally differentiated effector memory CD45RA+ cells. Measured with immunoSEQ multiplex PCR; TCRdb has only the in-frame clones, and not every one. This sample has about 2.1 million clones, with 85% to 95% found just once. Sequencing input: naive CD8+ T cells from PBMCs. Every receptor here comes from a man between 18 and 29 years old in good health. Some clones in this sample may be carry-over from other donors' samples.

This clone has only one observation. This chain connects TRBV27 to TRBJ2-3; TRBD2 aligns across 12 bases. V gave up 3 bases and J gave up 4 bases; unmatched junction bases: 8. This CDR3 contains 17 residues. Germline lookup yields CDR1 MNHEY and CDR2 SMNVEV (reference sequence). The CDR3 loop is CASSFLAGGPVADTQYF. CDR3 DNA sequence: TGTGCCAGCAGTTTTCTAGCGGGAGGGCCCGTGGCAGATACGCAGTATTTT.

V and J are TRBV7-2 and TRBJ2-7, with D tentatively TRBD2 (6 bases). Germline V lookup: CDR1 SGHTA, CDR2 FQGNSA. The CDR3 is made up of 16 amino acids. Trimming left V 1 base short and J 1 base short, with 14 bases between. CDR3 residues: CASSLVPASESYEQYF. CDR3 DNA sequence: TGTGCCAGCAGCTTAGTCCCGGCTAGCGAGTCCTACGAGCAGTACTTC.

The chain uses TRBV7-9 and TRBJ1-2; D uncertain. Germline CDR1 reads SEHNR; CDR2 reads FQNEAQ (reference sequence). The CDR3 is 13 amino acids. Trimming pared 8 bases from V and 6 bases from J, leaving 16 bases between. In DNA, the CDR3 is TGTGCCAGCGAGGAACCGTCCTCCGATGGCTACACCTTC. It is translated as CASEEPSSDGYTF.

The J gene is TRBJ2-7, the V gene TRBV7-8, with unresolved D. This CDR3 has 14 amino acids. Trimming stripped 1 base from V and 0 bases from J, with 7 bases between. Germline CDR1 reads SGHVS; CDR2 reads FQNEAQ. CDR3 loop: CASSLGPLSYEQYF. In DNA form, the CDR3 reads TGTGCCAGCAGCTTAGGGCCCCTCTCCTACGAGCAGTACTTC. Supplemented by reference TRBV7-8 and TRBJ2-7, the full variable domain reads GAGVSQSPRYKVAKRGQDVALRCDPISGHVSLFWYQQALGQGPEFLTYFQNEAQLDKSGLPSDRFFAERPEGSVSTLKIQRTQQEDSAVYLCASSLGPLSYEQYFGPGTRLTVT.

This clone was observed once. J is TRBJ2-2 and V is TRBV28; TRBD1 matches at 8 bases. Germline CDR1 is MDHEN and CDR2 is SYDVKM. V gave up 4 bases and J gave up 7 bases; unmatched junction bases: 14. The CDR3 has 17 residues. The DNA of the CDR3 is TGTGCCAGCAGTTCCCCCCGACAGGGGACGAATGGCGGGGAGCTGTTTTTT. The encoded protein is CASSSPRQGTNGGELFF. The variable domain in full, with the rest retrieved from reference TRBV28 and TRBJ2-2, is DVKVTQSSRYLVKRTGEKVFLECVQDMDHENMFWYRQDPGLGLRLIYFSYDVKMKEKGDIPEGYSVSREKKERFSLILESASTNQTSMYLCASSSPRQGTNGGELFFGEGSRLTVL.

This chain uses TRBV10-2 with TRBJ2-7, with TRBD2 matching 7 bases. Germline V gene data show CDR1 as WSHSY and CDR2 as SAAADI. The V gene end was trimmed by 8 bases and the J gene end by 0 bases; junction bases not matched to a gene: 7. The CDR3 length is 14 residues. The CDR3 nucleotides are TGCGCCAGCCGGGAGGCGGGAGCCTCCTACGAGCAGTACTTC. Translated, it gives CASREAGASYEQYF.

CDR3 sequence: CASSKTGYQPQHF. For the CDR3, the DNA is TGTGCCAGCAGTAAGACAGGGTACCAGCCCCAGCATTTT. This sequence joins TRBV6-5 and TRBJ1-5; 7 bases are shared with TRBD1. CDR3 size: 13 residues. Germline CDR1 and CDR2: MNHEY and SVGAGI. Losses at the gene ends were 5 bases for V and 7 bases for J; bases not matched to a gene: 5.

This clone is a singleton in its sample. The chain recombines TRBV5-8 with TRBJ2-2; the D gene is possibly TRBD2 (5 bases). The CDR3 covers 13 residues. V was pared by 4 bases and J by 7 bases, with 11 bases between. Germline V gives CDR1 SGHTS, CDR2 YDEGEE. The chain's CDR3 is CASSALGSGELFF. The CDR3 bases are TGTGCCAGCAGCGCACTAGGGAGCGGGGAGCTGTTTTTT.

This clone came up a few times. The same CDR3 can be traced to other DNA sequences in this sample. V gene TRBV5-6 combines with J gene TRBJ1-1; D unclear. CDR3 length equals 12 residues. Germline V lookup: CDR1 SGHDT, CDR2 YYEEEE. The germline V and J ends were trimmed by 2 bases and 1 base, with 3 bases remaining between them. CDR3 sequence (DNA): TGTGCCAGCAGCTTCCGGAACACTGAAGCTTTCTTT. It encodes CASSFRNTEAFF.

The V and J genes are TRBV4-1 and TRBJ2-7; either TRBD1 or TRBD2 may supply D (6 bases each). The germline V and J ends were trimmed by 0 bases and 6 bases, with 21 bases remaining between them. Germline CDR1 MGHRA, CDR2 YSYEKL. This CDR3 comprises 17 residues. CDR3 sequence (DNA): TGCGCCAGCAGCCAAGATACGTGGGTAGGGGGGTTTGGCGAGCAGTACTTC. It codes for CASSQDTWVGGFGEQYF.

J is TRBJ2-5 and V is TRBV11-1, with 9 bases aligning to TRBD1. Losses at the gene ends were 4 bases for V and 3 bases for J; bases not matched to a gene: 9. The CDR3 has 16 residues. Germline V gene sequence: CDR1 SGHAT, CDR2 FQDESV (reference sequence). CDR3 region: CASSSPLRTGEETQYF. The DNA for the CDR3 is TGTGCCAGCAGCTCACCCTTAAGGACAGGGGAAGAGACCCAGTACTTC.

The J gene is TRBJ2-1, the V gene TRBV5-1; D possibly corresponds to TRBD2 (6 bases). The CDR3 totals 15 residues. In germline, CDR1 is SGHRS, CDR2 YFSETQ. V shed 2 bases and J shed 4 bases, with 13 bases lying between them. CDR3 nucleotide sequence: TGCGCCAGCAGCTTCGGTAGCGGCCCTTACAATGAGCAGTTCTTC. It yields the protein CASSFGSGPYNEQFF.

The rearrangement joins TRBV5-6 to TRBJ2-7; D might be TRBD1 (5 bases). The CDR3 spans 14 residues. V dropped 0 bases and J dropped 3 bases, with 10 bases sitting between them. The germline V gene has CDR1 SGHDT and CDR2 YYEEEE. This CDR3 reads CASSLGGRVYEQYF. DNA of the CDR3: TGTGCCAGCAGCTTGGGCGGCAGGGTCTACGAGCAGTACTTC.

This chain uses TRBV7-9 with TRBJ2-1, with 13 bases fitting TRBD2. This CDR3 is built from 15 residues. The germline gives CDR1 SEHNR, CDR2 FQNEAQ (reference sequence). V lost 5 bases, J lost 4 bases, and 2 bases stayed unmatched. CDR3 coding DNA: TGTGCCAGCAGCCCGACTAGCGGGAGGTACAATGAGCAGTTCTTC. The encoded protein is CASSPTSGRYNEQFF. The variable domain in full, with the rest retrieved from reference TRBV7-9 and TRBJ2-1, is DTGVSQNPRHKITKRGQNVTFRCDPISEHNRLYWYRQTLGQGPEFLTYFQNEAQLEKSRLLSDRFSAERPKGSFSTLEIQRTEQGDSAMYLCASSPTSGRYNEQFFGPGTRLTVL.

CDR3 DNA sequence: TGTGCCAGCAGTGAAAGCGGACTGCTCTACTATGGCTACACCTTC. Translated: CASSESGLLYYGYTF. The rearrangement uses TRBV2 and TRBJ1-2; no definite D call. Trimming shortened V by 2 bases and J by 3 bases, and 13 bases separated the two germline ends. The CDR3 has 15 amino acids. Germline V gene sequence: CDR1 SNHLY, CDR2 FYNNEI.

The rearrangement joins TRBV27 to TRBJ2-5, with a tentative D call TRBD2 (5 bases). The CDR3 runs 14 residues. Germline V gene lookup returns CDR1 MNHEY and CDR2 SMNVEV (reference sequence). V was trimmed by 2 bases and J by 7 bases, leaving 14 bases between them. In DNA, the CDR3 is TGTGCCAGCAGTTTACTCGGGGATGGAGCGACCCAGTACTTC. Its protein is CASSLLGDGATQYF.

The chain is built from TRBV7-6 and TRBJ2-5; D is undetermined. V lost 0 bases and J 4 bases, leaving 9 bases between the germline ends. Germline CDR1 is SGHVS and CDR2 is FNYEAQ. The length of the CDR3 is 14 residues. The CDR3 here is CASSLAGRGETQYF. As DNA, the CDR3 is TGTGCCAGCAGCTTAGCTGGGCGCGGAGAGACCCAGTACTTC.

This sequence joins TRBV11-2 and TRBJ1-3; no reliable D call. The CDR3 runs 16 residues. The V and J ends lost 0 bases and 3 bases respectively, with 12 bases between them. Germline V gives CDR1 SGHAT, CDR2 FQNNGV. This chain's CDR3 is CASSLDKFGIGNTIYF. The CDR3 DNA sequence: TGTGCCAGCAGCTTAGATAAGTTTGGGATTGGAAACACCATATATTTT. Together with reference TRBV11-2 and TRBJ1-3, the CDR3 gives the full variable domain: EAGVAQSPRYKIIEKRQSVAFWCNPISGHATLYWYQQILGQGPKLLIQFQNNGVVDDSQLPKDRFSAERLKGVDSTLKIQPAKLEDSAVYLCASSLDKFGIGNTIYFGEGSWLTVV.

This clone was counted a single time. The chain carries TRBV11-1 and TRBJ2-7, with TRBD2 matching over 16 bases. The CDR3 totals 18 residues. Germline V gene sequence: CDR1 SGHAT, CDR2 FQDESV (reference sequence). The J segment lost 1 base and the V segment lost 3 bases, leaving 6 bases of the junction unmatched. The CDR3 spells CASSLGLAGGPRSYEQYF. DNA of the CDR3: TGTGCCAGCAGCTTGGGACTAGCGGGAGGGCCGCGTTCCTACGAGCAGTACTTC.

V and J are TRBV9 and TRBJ2-3, with TRBD2 matching 9 bases. V lost 0 bases, J lost 3 bases, and 8 bases stayed unmatched. This CDR3 spans 17 amino acids. Germline assignment: CDR1 SGDLS and CDR2 YYNGEE. CDR3: CASSVAAREGLTDTQYF. The CDR3 region has the DNA TGTGCCAGCAGCGTAGCCGCGCGGGAGGGCCTAACAGATACGCAGTATTTT. The full variable domain, rest sourced from reference TRBV9 and TRBJ2-3, is DSGVTQTPKHLITATGQRVTLRCSPRSGDLSVYWYQQSLDQGLQFLIQYYNGEERAKGNILERFSAQQFPDLHSELNLSSLELGDSALYFCASSVAAREGLTDTQYFGPGTRLTVL.

The V and J genes are TRBV5-1 and TRBJ2-3; 7 bases agree with TRBD2. Germline V CDR1 and CDR2: SGHRS, YFSETQ. The J segment lost 2 bases and the V segment lost 4 bases, leaving 7 bases of the junction unmatched. The CDR3 loop spans 15 amino acids. The CDR3 spells CASSASGFNTDTQYF. The CDR3 DNA follows: TGCGCCAGCAGCGCTAGCGGCTTTAACACAGATACGCAGTATTTT.

This chain uses TRBV28 with TRBJ2-3, with 9 bases aligning to TRBD2. Germline CDR1 MDHEN, CDR2 SYDVKM. After removal of 6 bases from V and 2 bases from J, the junction contained 6 bases not matched to a gene. This CDR3 comprises 15 residues. The CDR3 coding sequence is TGTGCCAGCAGGAGACTAGCGGATCTCACAGATACGCAGTATTTT. The encoded protein is CASRRLADLTDTQYF.